Following are 15 T cell receptor beta chains from one sample sequenced in a study of PD-1 blockade in mismatch repair-deficient tumors. The method was immunoSEQ multiplex PCR; TCRdb's version includes in-frame clones alone and lacks a portion of them. Here the sample spans some 100,000 clones, over 75% being singletons. Source: peripheral blood, taken roughly eight months after starting pembrolizumab. These receptors were obtained from an adult with mismatch repair-deficient cancer.

The chain is built from TRBV21-1 and TRBJ2-3. TRBV21-1 is given as a pseudogene. The CDR3 consists of 14 residues. The CDR3: CASSKSDPTDTQYF. In nucleotides, the CDR3 is TGTGCCAGCAGCAAATCGGACCCCACAGATACGCAGTATTTT.

The chain recombines TRBV5-4 with TRBJ1-4; 9 bases are a match to TRBD1. Germline CDR1 reads SGHNT; CDR2 reads YYREEE (reference sequence). The junction had 13 bases not matched to a gene; V was cut back by 3 bases and J by 10 bases. The length of the CDR3 is 16 residues. CDR3: CASSSTTGTGSRKLFF. The DNA for the CDR3 is TGTGCCAGCAGCTCGACAACCGGGACAGGGAGCCGAAAACTGTTTTTT. The full variable domain, completed using reference TRBV5-4 and TRBJ1-4, is ETGVTQSPTHLIKTRGQQVTLRCSSQSGHNTVSWYQQALGQGPQFIFQYYREEENGRGNFPPRFSGLQFPNYSSELNVNALELDDSALYLCASSSTTGTGSRKLFFGSGTQLSVL.

On this clone itself: One end of the junction varies from germline; a read error may be responsible. The genes are TRBV7-7 and TRBJ2-5; 9 bases map to TRBD2. This CDR3 contains 14 residues. The V gene's germline CDR1 is SSHAT and CDR2 FNYEAQ (reference sequence). CDR3 region: CASSNRLAEETQYF. CDR3 bases: TGTGCTAGCAGCAACCGACTAGCGGAAGAGACCCAGTACTTC.

The chain recombines TRBV29-1 with TRBJ2-1; 9 positions match TRBD2. Germline trimming cut 7 bases from V and 1 base from J; bases unmatched to any gene: 11. Germline CDR1 and CDR2: SQVTM and ANQGSEA. The CDR3 covers 16 residues. The CDR3 spells CSGRGYGLASYNEQFF. In DNA form, the CDR3 reads TGCAGCGGGAGAGGGTATGGACTAGCGTCCTACAATGAGCAGTTCTTC.

This chain joins TRBV29-1 and TRBJ1-1; D possibly corresponds to TRBD1 (5 bases). The CDR3 totals 13 residues. The V end lost 5 bases, the J end lost 7 bases, and 17 bases lay between the germline ends. Germline V gene data show CDR1 as SQVTM and CDR2 as ANQGSEA. CDR3 loop: CSVPKGETVEAFF. The CDR3 DNA reads as TGCAGCGTTCCAAAAGGGGAGACGGTTGAAGCTTTCTTT.

The gene calls are TRBV4-3 and TRBJ2-7, with 9 bases lining up with TRBD1. The CDR3 has 15 residues. Trimming at V came to 4 bases and at J to 4 bases, leaving 8 bases not matched to a gene. CDR1 and CDR2 (germline): LGHNA, YSLEER. The CDR3 sequence is CASSRSGTGQYEQYF. CDR3 in DNA: TGCGCCAGCAGCCGAAGCGGGACAGGGCAGTACGAGCAGTACTTC.

The rearrangement uses TRBV7-9 and TRBJ2-3, with 13 bases aligning to TRBD2. The CDR3 is 16 residues long. Germline assignment: CDR1 SEHNR and CDR2 FQNEAQ (reference sequence). V lost 5 bases to trimming and J lost 5 bases; unmatched junction nucleotides: 7. The CDR3 loop reads CASSPTSGRAEDTQYF. In DNA, the CDR3 is TGTGCCAGCAGCCCCACTAGCGGGAGGGCGGAAGATACGCAGTATTTT.

The rearrangement joins TRBV6-5 to TRBJ2-3, with 9 bases identical to TRBD1. Germline V gene lookup returns CDR1 MNHEY and CDR2 SVGAGI. Trimming took 4 bases from V and 7 from J; bases not matched to a gene: 9. The CDR3 runs to 15 residues. This chain's CDR3 is CASSWRDRESHTQYF. The CDR3 nucleotides read TGTGCCAGCAGTTGGAGGGACAGGGAATCTCATACGCAGTATTTT.

V and J are TRBV7-2 and TRBJ2-7; D possibly uses TRBD1 or TRBD2 (5 bases each). V was cut by 5 bases and J by 6 bases, with 14 bases left in between. Germline values: CDR1 SGHTA, CDR2 FQGNSA. CDR3 size: 13 residues. The CDR3 bases are TGTGCCAGCAGCGCGATAAGTGGGGGCGAGCAGTACTTC. Its protein is CASSAISGGEQYF.

By frequency in the sample, this clone is medium-sized (0.01 to 0.1%). V usage is TRBV7-9 and J usage is TRBJ2-7; TRBD2 is a possible D gene (6 bases). Germline V gene sequence: CDR1 SEHNR, CDR2 FQNEAQ (reference sequence). Trimming took 3 bases from V and 4 from J, leaving 13 bases between them. The CDR3 runs 14 residues. In nucleotides, the CDR3 is TGTGCCAGCAGCTTGGTTCAAGGGACTTACGAGCAGTACTTC. The encoded protein is CASSLVQGTYEQYF.

The CDR3 is CASSASGLNNEQFF. The CDR3 DNA sequence: TGTGCCAGCAGCGCTAGCGGGTTAAACAATGAGCAGTTCTTC. J is TRBJ2-1 and V is TRBV9; 8 bases map to TRBD2. The junction had 4 bases not matched to a gene; V was cut back by 3 bases and J by 5 bases. CDR3 length: 14 amino acids. Per the germline V gene, CDR1 is SGDLS and CDR2 is YYNGEE.

This clone was detected a few times. The chain employs TRBV7-9 and TRBJ1-1; no reliable D call. The V gene's germline CDR1 is SEHNR and CDR2 FQNEAQ (reference sequence). Trimming removed 3 bases from V and 4 bases from J, with 9 bases in between. The CDR3 is 13 residues long. CDR3 sequence (DNA): TGTGCCAGCAGCTTGGGTGGTTTCACTGAAGCTTTCTTT. Protein: CASSLGGFTEAFF.

V is TRBV11-2 and J is TRBJ1-1; D unresolved. This CDR3 is built from 14 residues. Trimming pared 5 bases from V and 0 bases from J, leaving 10 bases between. CDR1 SGHAT and CDR2 FQNNGV come from the germline V gene. CDR3 bases: TGTGCCAGCAGCCCACAAAAGATGAACACTGAAGCTTTCTTT. This translates into CASSPQKMNTEAFF.

The V gene is TRBV7-2, the J gene TRBJ2-6; unclear D gene. The CDR3 loop spans 15 amino acids. Between the trimmed V and J ends, which lost 6 bases and 0 bases, there was a span of 9 bases. Looked up from germline, CDR1 is SGHTA and CDR2 is FQGNSA. CDR3 DNA: TGTGCCAGCAGGCCCCCTTACTCTGGGGCCAACGTCCTGACTTTC. Translated, it gives CASRPPYSGANVLTF.

This chain uses TRBV19 with TRBJ2-3; D is ambiguous. CDR3 length equals 14 residues. Per germline, CDR1 LNHDA and CDR2 SQIVND (reference sequence). V was pared by 8 bases and J by 2 bases, with 14 bases between. CDR3 amino acids: CASSWIQDTDTQYF. In nucleotides, the CDR3 is TGTGCCAGTTCCTGGATTCAGGACACAGATACGCAGTATTTT.